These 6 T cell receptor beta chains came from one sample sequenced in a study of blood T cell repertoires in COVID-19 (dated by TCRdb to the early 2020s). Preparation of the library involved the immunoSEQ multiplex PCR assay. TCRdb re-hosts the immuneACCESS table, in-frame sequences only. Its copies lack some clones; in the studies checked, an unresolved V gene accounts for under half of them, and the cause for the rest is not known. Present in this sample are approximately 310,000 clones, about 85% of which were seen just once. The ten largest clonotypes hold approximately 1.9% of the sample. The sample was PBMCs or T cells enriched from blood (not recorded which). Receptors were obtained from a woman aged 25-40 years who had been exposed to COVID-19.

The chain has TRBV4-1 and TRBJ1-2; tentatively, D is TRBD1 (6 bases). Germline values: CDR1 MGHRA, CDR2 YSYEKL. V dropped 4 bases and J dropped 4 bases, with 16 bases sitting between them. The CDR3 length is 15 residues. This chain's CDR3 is CASSLISDRFYGYTF. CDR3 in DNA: TGCGCCAGCAGCCTAATCTCAGACAGGTTCTATGGCTACACCTTC.

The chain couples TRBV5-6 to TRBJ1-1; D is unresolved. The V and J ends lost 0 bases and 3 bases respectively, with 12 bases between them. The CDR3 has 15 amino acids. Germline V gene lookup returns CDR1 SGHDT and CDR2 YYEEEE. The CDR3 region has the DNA TGTGCCAGCAGCTTGGGAACGGGTTCACACACTGAAGCTTTCTTT. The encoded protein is CASSLGTGSHTEAFF. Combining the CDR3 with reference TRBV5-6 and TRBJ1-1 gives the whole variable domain DAGVTQSPTHLIKTRGQQVTLRCSPKSGHDTVSWYQQALGQGPQFIFQYYEEEERQRGNFPDRFSGHQFPNYSSELNVNALLLGDSALYLCASSLGTGSHTEAFFGQGTRLTVV.

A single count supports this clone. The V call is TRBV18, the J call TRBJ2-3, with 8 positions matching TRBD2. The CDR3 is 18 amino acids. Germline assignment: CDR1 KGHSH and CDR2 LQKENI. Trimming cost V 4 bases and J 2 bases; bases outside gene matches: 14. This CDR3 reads CASSLTTSGDFLTDTQYF. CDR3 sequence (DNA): TGTGCCAGCTCACTTACTACTAGCGGAGACTTTCTCACAGATACGCAGTATTTT.

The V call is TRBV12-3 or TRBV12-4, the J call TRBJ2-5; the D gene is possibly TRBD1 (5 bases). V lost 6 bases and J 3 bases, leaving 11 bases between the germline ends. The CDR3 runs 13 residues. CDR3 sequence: CASRQPGKETQYF. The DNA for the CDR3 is TGTGCCAGCAGACAACCAGGGAAAGAGACCCAGTACTTC.

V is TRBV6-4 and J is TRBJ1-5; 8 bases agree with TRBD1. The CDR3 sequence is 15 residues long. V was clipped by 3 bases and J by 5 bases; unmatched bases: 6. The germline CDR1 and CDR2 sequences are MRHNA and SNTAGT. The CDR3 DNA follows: TGTGCCAGCAGTGAGACTGGACAGGGCGATCAGCCCCAGCATTTT. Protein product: CASSETGQGDQPQHF.

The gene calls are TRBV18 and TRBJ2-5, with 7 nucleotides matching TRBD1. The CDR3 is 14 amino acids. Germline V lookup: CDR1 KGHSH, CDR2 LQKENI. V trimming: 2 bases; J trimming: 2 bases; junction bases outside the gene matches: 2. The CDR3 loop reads CASSPLQGQETQYF. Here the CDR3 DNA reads TGTGCCAGCTCACCATTACAGGGGCAAGAGACCCAGTACTTC. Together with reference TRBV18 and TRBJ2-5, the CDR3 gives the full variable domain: NAGVMQNPRHLVRRRGQEARLRCSPMKGHSHVYWYRQLPEEGLKFMVYLQKENIIDESGMPKERFSAEFPKEGPSILRIQQVVRGDSAAYFCASSPLQGQETQYFGPGTRLLVL.